These 20 T cell receptor beta chains were all obtained from the same sample, sequenced in a study of vaccination effects on CD4 cells after COVID-19. Peptide-pool stimulation followed by sequencing identified expanded antigen-specific CD4+ clonotypes in the ViraFEST assay. The culture ran for around nine days before CD4+ T cells were isolated. In the vaccine recipients, nucleocapsid antibodies were negative and there was no prior SARS-CoV-2 infection. The antigens these receptors bind are not known. TCRdb keeps only in-frame clones here, not all; method: immunoSEQ multiplex PCR. The sample consists of 28,000 or so clones, roughly two thirds of them appearing once. The source material was CD4+ T cells from PBMCs cultured with SARS-CoV-2 spike peptides, sampled before COVID-19 vaccination. These receptors were taken from a human donor who received a COVID-19 vaccine.

The genes are TRBV14 and TRBJ2-2, with 8 nucleotides matching TRBD1. The J segment lost 4 bases and the V segment lost 7 bases, leaving 14 bases of the junction unmatched. The germline V gene encodes CDR1 SGHDN and CDR2 FVKESK. The CDR3 sequence is 17 residues long. CDR3 nucleotides: TGTGCCAGCACCGACAGGGGTGGCAGGGGGAGCACCGGGGAGCTGTTTTTT. Translating it yields CASTDRGGRGSTGELFF.

This chain joins TRBV6-6 and TRBJ1-4; 7 bases map to TRBD1. Trimming cost V 6 bases and J 0 bases; bases outside gene matches: 4. Per the germline V gene, CDR1 is MNHNY and CDR2 is SVGAGI (reference sequence). The CDR3 spans 15 residues. The CDR3 coding sequence is TGTGCCAGCAGCCGGACAGGAACAACTAATGAAAAACTGTTTTTT. Translating gives CASSRTGTTNEKLFF.

This sequence joins TRBV19 and TRBJ1-2; D is uncertain. CDR3 length equals 15 residues. Germline V gene sequence: CDR1 LNHDA, CDR2 SQIVND (reference sequence). Trimming left V 3 bases short and J 7 bases short, with 18 bases between. The CDR3 nucleotides are TGTGCCAGTAGTATCCTCCAGCCACTCTGGGGTGGCTACACCTTC. Amino acids: CASSILQPLWGGYTF.

V is TRBV12-5 and J is TRBJ2-7; D is perhaps TRBD1 (6 bases). This CDR3 region has 16 residues. CDR1 is LGHNT and CDR2 is FRNRAP in the germline V gene. Trimming pared 0 bases from V and 3 bases from J, leaving 15 bases between. DNA for the CDR3: TGTGCTAGTGGTTTGGTACTAGGGGGAGACAACTACGAGCAGTACTTC. This codes for CASGLVLGGDNYEQYF.

The chain joins TRBV15 to TRBJ1-1; 9 bases are shared with TRBD1. V lost 5 bases to trimming and J lost 8 bases; unmatched junction nucleotides: 6. Germline V gene lookup returns CDR1 LNHNV and CDR2 YYDKDF (reference sequence). The CDR3 loop spans 13 amino acids. In DNA, the CDR3 is TGTGCCACCAGCCAGACAGGGGGAACAGAAGCTTTCTTT. It yields the protein CATSQTGGTEAFF.

V gene TRBV25-1 combines with J gene TRBJ2-2, with unresolved D. Germline V lookup: CDR1 MGHDK, CDR2 SYGVNS. V lost 5 bases, J lost 5 bases, and 9 bases lay in between. The CDR3 has 13 residues. CDR3 in DNA: TGTGCCAGCAGTCCCTCTATAACCGGGGAGCTGTTTTTT. It codes for CASSPSITGELFF. Full variable domain (missing parts from reference TRBV25-1 and TRBJ2-2): EADIYQTPRYLVIGTGKKITLECSQTMGHDKMYWYQQDPGMELHLIHYSYGVNSTEKGDLSSESTVSRIRTEHFPLTLESARPSHTSQYLCASSPSITGELFFGEGSRLTVL.

The chain couples TRBV24-1 to TRBJ1-2; a weak D match, TRBD1 (6 bases). With 2 bases removed from V and 1 base from J, the gap between germline ends came to 7 bases. The germline V gene encodes CDR1 KGHDR and CDR2 SFDVKD. CDR3 size: 14 residues. The DNA of the CDR3 is TGTGCCACCAGTGATTACAGGGATAACTATGGCTACACCTTC. This codes for CATSDYRDNYGYTF.

This rearrangement joins TRBV9 to TRBJ2-2; no firm D call. The CDR3 covers 16 residues. Germline values: CDR1 SGDLS, CDR2 YYNGEE. The germline V and J ends were trimmed by 4 bases and 2 bases, with 15 bases remaining between them. As DNA, the CDR3 is TGTGCCAGCAGCCCCCGGACGCCTGCCAACACCGGGGAGCTGTTTTTT. This translates into CASSPRTPANTGELFF.

The rearrangement joins TRBV6-5 to TRBJ1-2, with D unresolved. Germline values: CDR1 MNHEY, CDR2 SVGAGI. Deletions cut 3 bases from V and 8 bases from J, with 10 bases between. CDR3 size: 12 residues. The CDR3 loop reads CASSYAGEGYTF. Here the CDR3 DNA reads TGTGCCAGCAGTTATGCCGGGGAGGGCTACACCTTC.

This clone was picked up one time. The rearrangement uses TRBV4-1 and TRBJ2-1, with D possibly called TRBD1 or TRBD2 (6 bases each). V shed 0 bases and J shed 0 bases, with 18 bases lying between them. Per the germline V gene, CDR1 is MGHRA and CDR2 is YSYEKL. The CDR3 spans 19 residues. The CDR3 DNA is TGCGCCAGCAGCCAAGATCGACAGGCTGGACTATCCTCCTACAATGAGCAGTTCTTC. Protein sequence: CASSQDRQAGLSSYNEQFF.

This chain joins TRBV6-2 or TRBV6-3 and TRBJ1-1; D unclear. With 0 bases removed from V and 6 bases from J, the gap between germline ends came to 8 bases. The V gene's germline CDR1 is MNHEY and CDR2 SVGEGT. The CDR3 is made up of 13 amino acids. Here the CDR3 reads CASSYSIMPEAFF. Written as DNA, the CDR3 is TGTGCCAGCAGTTACTCGATCATGCCTGAAGCTTTCTTT.

This clone turned up a few times. The chain links TRBV5-1 to TRBJ1-1; a possible D gene is TRBD1 (5 bases). Trimming pared 2 bases from V and 1 base from J, leaving 6 bases between. This CDR3 spans 13 amino acids. Germline-derived CDR1 and CDR2 are SGHRS and YFSETQ. The CDR3 spells CASSFTGNTEAFF. The CDR3 nucleotides read TGCGCCAGCAGCTTTACAGGGAACACTGAAGCTTTCTTT.

The rearrangement joins TRBV24-1 to TRBJ2-1; 11 nucleotides align to TRBD2. V was pared by 1 base and J by 7 bases, with 2 bases of the junction left unmatched. This CDR3 contains 15 residues. Germline V CDR1 and CDR2: KGHDR, SFDVKD. CDR3 coding DNA: TGTGCCACCAGTGATTTACTAGCGGGGGAGAATGAGCAGTTCTTC. Translating it yields CATSDLLAGENEQFF.

V usage is TRBV3-1 (or the pseudogene TRBV3-2) and J usage is TRBJ2-2; D uncertain. From germline, CDR1 is LGHDT and CDR2 YNNKEL (reference sequence). This CDR3 region has 14 residues. The V end lost 2 bases, the J end lost 5 bases, and 9 bases lay between the germline ends. In nucleotides, the CDR3 is TGTGCCAGCAGCCAAACGGAGTGGACCGGGGAGCTGTTTTTT. Residues: CASSQTEWTGELFF.

The chain employs TRBV7-8 and TRBJ1-5; 8 bases map to TRBD1. CDR3 length equals 15 residues. Losses at the gene ends were 0 bases for V and 4 bases for J; bases not matched to a gene: 2. Germline V gene data show CDR1 as SGHVS and CDR2 as FQNEAQ. In nucleotides, the CDR3 is TGTGCCAGCAGCTTAGCATGGACAGGGAATCAGCCCCAGCATTTT. It encodes CASSLAWTGNQPQHF.

J is TRBJ2-7 and V is TRBV7-9; D is ambiguous. This CDR3 region has 11 residues. The V gene's germline CDR1 is SEHNR and CDR2 FQNEAQ (reference sequence). V was trimmed by 7 bases and J by 6 bases, leaving 10 bases between them. This chain's CDR3 is CASTLRGEQYF. CDR3 bases: TGTGCCAGCACCCTTCGTGGCGAGCAGTACTTC.

The chain joins TRBV19 to TRBJ2-7; 8 bases map to TRBD1. There are 14 residues in the CDR3. Germline values: CDR1 LNHDA, CDR2 SQIVND (reference sequence). The V gene end was trimmed by 8 bases and the J gene end by 0 bases; junction bases not matched to a gene: 6. The CDR3 nucleotides read TGTGCCAGTGTTACAGGGGGTCCCTCCTACGAGCAGTACTTC. Its translation: CASVTGGPSYEQYF.

A word on this clone: Other nucleotide sequences in the sample specify the same CDR3. The CDR3 loop reads CASSEEGSGANVLTF. The CDR3 bases are TGTGCCAGCAGTGAAGAGGGCTCTGGGGCCAACGTCCTGACTTTC. The chain has TRBV6-1 and TRBJ2-6; no firm D call. The V and J ends lost 1 base and 0 bases respectively, with 4 bases between them. The CDR3 covers 15 residues. Germline-derived CDR1 and CDR2 are MNHNS and SASEGT.

This clone was observed a few times. The chain uses TRBV30 and TRBJ2-7; D is possibly TRBD2 (6 bases). The CDR3 runs to 13 residues. CDR1 and CDR2 (germline): GTSNPN, SVGIG (reference sequence). V was trimmed by 6 bases and J by 6 bases, leaving 18 bases between them. This chain's CDR3 is CACSGSRAGEQYF. The CDR3 DNA is TGTGCCTGTTCGGGATCTCGAGCGGGCGAGCAGTACTTC. The full variable domain, its missing parts supplied by reference TRBV30 and TRBJ2-7, is SQTIHQWPATLVQPVGSPLSLECTVEGTSNPNLYWYRQAAGRGLQLLFYSVGIGQISSEVPQNLSASRPQDRQFILSSKKLLLSDSGFYLCACSGSRAGEQYFGPGTRLTVT.

The rearrangement uses TRBV3-1 (or the pseudogene TRBV3-2) and TRBJ2-3; 11 nucleotides align to TRBD2. Germline V lookup: CDR1 LGHDT, CDR2 YNNKEL (reference sequence). V lost 2 bases and J lost 4; bases outside the gene matches: 5. The CDR3 is 16 amino acids. The CDR3 sequence is CASSQSLSGGADTQYF. In DNA form, the CDR3 reads TGTGCCAGCAGCCAATCCCTTAGCGGGGGGGCAGATACGCAGTATTTT.